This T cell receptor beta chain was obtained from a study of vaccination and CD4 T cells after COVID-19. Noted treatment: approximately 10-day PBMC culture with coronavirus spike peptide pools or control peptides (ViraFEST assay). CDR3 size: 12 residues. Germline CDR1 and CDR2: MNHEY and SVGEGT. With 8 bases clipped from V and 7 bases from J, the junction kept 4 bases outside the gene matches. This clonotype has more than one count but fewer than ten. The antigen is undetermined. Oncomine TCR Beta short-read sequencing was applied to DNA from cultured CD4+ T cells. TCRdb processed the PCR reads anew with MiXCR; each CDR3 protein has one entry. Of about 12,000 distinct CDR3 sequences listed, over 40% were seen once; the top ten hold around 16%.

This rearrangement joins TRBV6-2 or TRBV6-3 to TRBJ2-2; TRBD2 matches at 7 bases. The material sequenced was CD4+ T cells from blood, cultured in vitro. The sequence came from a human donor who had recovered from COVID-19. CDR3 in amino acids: CASGRANGELFF. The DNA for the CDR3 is TGTGCCAGCGGGAGGGCCAACGGGGAGCTGTTTTTT.